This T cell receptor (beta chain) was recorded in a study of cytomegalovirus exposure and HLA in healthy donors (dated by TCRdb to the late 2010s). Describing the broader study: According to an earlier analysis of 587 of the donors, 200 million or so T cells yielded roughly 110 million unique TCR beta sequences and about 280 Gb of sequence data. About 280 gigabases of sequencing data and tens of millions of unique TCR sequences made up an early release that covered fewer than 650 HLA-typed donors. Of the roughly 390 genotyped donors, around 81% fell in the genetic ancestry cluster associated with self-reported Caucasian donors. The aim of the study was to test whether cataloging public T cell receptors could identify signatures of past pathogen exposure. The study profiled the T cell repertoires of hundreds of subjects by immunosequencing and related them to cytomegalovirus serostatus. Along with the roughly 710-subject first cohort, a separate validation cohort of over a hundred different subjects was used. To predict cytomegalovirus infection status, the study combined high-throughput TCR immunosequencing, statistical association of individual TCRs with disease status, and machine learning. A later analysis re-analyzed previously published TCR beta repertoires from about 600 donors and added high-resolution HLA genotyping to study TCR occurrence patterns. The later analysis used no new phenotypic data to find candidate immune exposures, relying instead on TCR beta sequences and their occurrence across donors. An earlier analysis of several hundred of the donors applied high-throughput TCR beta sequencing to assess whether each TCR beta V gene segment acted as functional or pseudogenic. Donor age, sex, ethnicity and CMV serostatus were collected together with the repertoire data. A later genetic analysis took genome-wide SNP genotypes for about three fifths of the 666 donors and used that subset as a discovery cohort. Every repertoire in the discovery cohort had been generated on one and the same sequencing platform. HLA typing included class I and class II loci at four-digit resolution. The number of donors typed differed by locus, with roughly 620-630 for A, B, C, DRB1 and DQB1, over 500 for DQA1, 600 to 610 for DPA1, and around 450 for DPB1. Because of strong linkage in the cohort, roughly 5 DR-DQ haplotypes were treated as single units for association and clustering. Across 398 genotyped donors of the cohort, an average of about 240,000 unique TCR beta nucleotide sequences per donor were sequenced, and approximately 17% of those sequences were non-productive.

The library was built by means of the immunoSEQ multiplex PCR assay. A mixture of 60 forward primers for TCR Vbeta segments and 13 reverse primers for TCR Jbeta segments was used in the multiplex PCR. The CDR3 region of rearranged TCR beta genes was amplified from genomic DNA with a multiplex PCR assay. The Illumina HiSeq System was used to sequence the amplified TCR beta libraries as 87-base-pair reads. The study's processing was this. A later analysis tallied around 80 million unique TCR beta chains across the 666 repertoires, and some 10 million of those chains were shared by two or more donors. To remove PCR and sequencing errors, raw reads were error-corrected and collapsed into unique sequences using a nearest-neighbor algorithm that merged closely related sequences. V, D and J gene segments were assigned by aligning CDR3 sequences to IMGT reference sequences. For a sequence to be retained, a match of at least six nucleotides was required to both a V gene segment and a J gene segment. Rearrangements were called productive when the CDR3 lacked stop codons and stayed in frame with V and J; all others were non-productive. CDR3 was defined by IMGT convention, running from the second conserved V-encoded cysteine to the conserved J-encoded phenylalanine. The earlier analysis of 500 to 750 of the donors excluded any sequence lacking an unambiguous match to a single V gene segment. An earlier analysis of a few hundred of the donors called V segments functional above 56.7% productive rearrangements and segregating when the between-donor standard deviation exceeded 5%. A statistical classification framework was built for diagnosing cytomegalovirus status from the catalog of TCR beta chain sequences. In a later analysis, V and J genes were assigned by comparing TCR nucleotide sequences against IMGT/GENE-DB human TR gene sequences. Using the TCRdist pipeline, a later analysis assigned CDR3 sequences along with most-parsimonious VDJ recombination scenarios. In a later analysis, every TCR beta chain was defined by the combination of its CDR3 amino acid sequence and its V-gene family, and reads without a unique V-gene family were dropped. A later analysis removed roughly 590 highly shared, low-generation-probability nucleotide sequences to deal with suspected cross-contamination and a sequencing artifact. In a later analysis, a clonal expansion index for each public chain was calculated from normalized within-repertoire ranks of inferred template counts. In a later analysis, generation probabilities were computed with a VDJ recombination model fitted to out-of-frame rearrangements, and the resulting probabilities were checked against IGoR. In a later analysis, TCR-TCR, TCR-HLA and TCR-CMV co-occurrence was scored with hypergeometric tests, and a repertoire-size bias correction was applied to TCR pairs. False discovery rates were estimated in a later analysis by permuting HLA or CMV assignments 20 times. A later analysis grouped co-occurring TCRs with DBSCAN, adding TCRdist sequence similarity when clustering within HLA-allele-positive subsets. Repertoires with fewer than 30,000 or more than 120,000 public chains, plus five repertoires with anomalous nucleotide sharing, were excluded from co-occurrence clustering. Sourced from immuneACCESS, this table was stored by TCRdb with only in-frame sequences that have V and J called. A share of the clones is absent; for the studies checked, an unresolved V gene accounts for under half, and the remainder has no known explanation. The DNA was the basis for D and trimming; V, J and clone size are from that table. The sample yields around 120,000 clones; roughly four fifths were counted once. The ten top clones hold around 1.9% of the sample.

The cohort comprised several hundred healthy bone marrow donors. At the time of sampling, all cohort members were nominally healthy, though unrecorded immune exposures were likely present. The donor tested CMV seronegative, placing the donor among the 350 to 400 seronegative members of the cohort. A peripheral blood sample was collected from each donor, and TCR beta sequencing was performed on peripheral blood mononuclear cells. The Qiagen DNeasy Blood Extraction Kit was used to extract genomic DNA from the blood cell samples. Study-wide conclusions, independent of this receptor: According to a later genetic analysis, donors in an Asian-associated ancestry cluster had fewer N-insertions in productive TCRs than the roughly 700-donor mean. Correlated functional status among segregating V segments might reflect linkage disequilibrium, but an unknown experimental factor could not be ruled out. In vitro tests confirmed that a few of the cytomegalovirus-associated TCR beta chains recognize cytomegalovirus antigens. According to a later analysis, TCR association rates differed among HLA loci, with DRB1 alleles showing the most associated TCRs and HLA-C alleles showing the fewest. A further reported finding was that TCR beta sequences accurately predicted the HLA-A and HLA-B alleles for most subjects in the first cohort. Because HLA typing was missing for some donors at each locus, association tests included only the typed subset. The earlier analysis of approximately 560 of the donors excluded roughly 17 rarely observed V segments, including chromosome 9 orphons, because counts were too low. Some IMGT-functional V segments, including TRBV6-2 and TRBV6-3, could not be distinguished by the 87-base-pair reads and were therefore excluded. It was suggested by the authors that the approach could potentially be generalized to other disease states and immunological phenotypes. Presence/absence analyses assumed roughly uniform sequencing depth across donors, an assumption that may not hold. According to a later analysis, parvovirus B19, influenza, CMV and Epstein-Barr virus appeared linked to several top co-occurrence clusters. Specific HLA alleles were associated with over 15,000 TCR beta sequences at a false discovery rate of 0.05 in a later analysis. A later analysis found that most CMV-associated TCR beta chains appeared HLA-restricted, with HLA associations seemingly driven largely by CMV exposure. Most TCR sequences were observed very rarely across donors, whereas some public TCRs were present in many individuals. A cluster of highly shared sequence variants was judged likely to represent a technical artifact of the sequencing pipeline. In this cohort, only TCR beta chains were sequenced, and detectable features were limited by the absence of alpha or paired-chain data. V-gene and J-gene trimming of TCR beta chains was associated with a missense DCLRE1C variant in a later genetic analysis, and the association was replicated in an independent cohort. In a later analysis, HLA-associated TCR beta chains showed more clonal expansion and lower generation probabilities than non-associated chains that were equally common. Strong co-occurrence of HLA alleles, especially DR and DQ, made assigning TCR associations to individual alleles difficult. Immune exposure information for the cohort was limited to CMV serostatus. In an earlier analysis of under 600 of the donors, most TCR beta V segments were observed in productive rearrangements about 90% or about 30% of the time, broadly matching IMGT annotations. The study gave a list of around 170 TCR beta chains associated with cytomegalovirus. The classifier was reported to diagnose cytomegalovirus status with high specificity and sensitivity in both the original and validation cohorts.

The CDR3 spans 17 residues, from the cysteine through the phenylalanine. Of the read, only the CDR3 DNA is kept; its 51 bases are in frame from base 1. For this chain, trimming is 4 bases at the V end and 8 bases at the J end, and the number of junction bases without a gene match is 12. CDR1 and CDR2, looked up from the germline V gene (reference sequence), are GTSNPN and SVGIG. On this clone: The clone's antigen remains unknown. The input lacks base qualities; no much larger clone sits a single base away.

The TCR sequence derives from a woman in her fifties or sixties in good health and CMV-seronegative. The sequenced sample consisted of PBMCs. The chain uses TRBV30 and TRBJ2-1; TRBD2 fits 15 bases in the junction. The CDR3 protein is CAWMEFFRTSGRDEQFF. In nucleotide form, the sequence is TGTGCCTGGATGGAATTTTTTAGGACTAGCGGGAGGGATGAGCAGTTCTTC.